This T cell receptor beta chain is from a study of blood T cell repertoires in COVID-19. Sequenced by immunoSEQ multiplex PCR; TCRdb stores in-frame clones only, minus some. The sample has 100,000 to 150,000 clones, roughly 69% seen once. The V gene's germline CDR1 is SNHLY and CDR2 FYNNEI. The CDR3 length is 14 residues. Losses at the gene ends were 6 bases for V and 8 bases for J; bases not matched to a gene: 7. This clone appeared once. This TCR derives from a woman between 65 and 79 years old with acute or convalescent COVID-19. The sequenced sample was peripheral blood. The chain carries TRBV2 and TRBJ1-4; 9 nucleotides agree with TRBD1. The CDR3 DNA sequence: TGTGCCAGCAGGCCCGGGACAGGGTGGGAAAAACTGTTTTTT. As protein: CASRPGTGWEKLFF.